Given below is one T cell receptor (beta chain) in context. Primers included in the PCR were 60 Vbeta and 13 Jbeta primers. The protocol was immunoSEQ multiplex PCR, while the TCRdb copy is restricted to in-frame clones and leaves out a portion. Of about 150,000 clones listed, around 80% are singletons. The CDR3 totals 18 residues. With V trimmed by 1 base and J by 2 bases, 8 bases remained unmatched. Germline V gene lookup returns CDR1 MNHEY and CDR2 SMNVEV (reference sequence). The data derive from a study of cytomegalovirus exposure and HLA in healthy donors. The chain combines TRBV27 with TRBJ1-1; TRBD1 aligns across 12 bases. The specimen sequenced was PBMCs. The origin of this receptor is a woman between 25 and 40 years old in good health and CMV-seropositive. The CDR3 nucleotides read TGTGCCAGCAGTTTATATCCGGGACAGGGGGCAAAAAACACTGAAGCTTTCTTT. This encodes CASSLYPGQGAKNTEAFF.